This TCR beta chain is from a study of brain T cells in children with intractable seizures. Whole-study findings and limits: Absence of clones before surgery may stem from lower sequencing depth.

This clone appeared a single time. Antigen: not known. The V gene lost 0 bases and the J gene lost 3 bases, with 7 bases spanning the gap. CDR1 and CDR2 (germline): SGDLS, YYNGEE. This CDR3 is 14 amino acids long. Sequenced by immunoSEQ multiplex PCR; TCRdb stores in-frame clones only, minus some. The sample carries 110,000 or so clones, under 95% recorded once. The sequenced cases were selected for having the highest brain T cell transcript signatures. Pre-surgery treatment included at least one anti-epileptic drug. The sequencing used peripheral blood, collected at surgery. The J gene is TRBJ1-3, the V gene TRBV9, with a tentative D call TRBD1 (5 bases). The TCR sequence derives from a boy younger than two with hemimegalencephaly and intractable seizures. The CDR3 bases are TGTGCCAGCAGCGTAGAGCAGGGTGGAAACACCATATATTTT. Its protein product is CASSVEQGGNTIYF.